The 15 T cell receptor beta chains in this list originate from one sample, sequenced in a study of beta chain features in type 1 diabetes. General study results and limits: Type 1 diabetes patients had moderately but significantly shorter TCRB CDR3s in all four CD4+ subsets.

The entirety of the isolated RNA underwent reverse transcription, so expressed TCRB transcripts were sequenced. Method: immunoSEQ multiplex PCR; TCRdb's copy keeps in-frame clones and lacks some. The data show about 160,000 clones, 7.5% to 8.5% seen once. The antigens for these receptors are not known. Material: central memory CD4+ T cells from blood. Receptor source: a man in his late teens or twenties with type 1 diabetes.

This chain joins TRBV7-9 and TRBJ2-3, with a possible D match to TRBD1 (6 bases). Germline V gene sequence: CDR1 SEHNR, CDR2 FQNEAQ (reference sequence). CDR3 length: 15 amino acids. Trimming pared 5 bases from V and 0 bases from J, leaving 12 bases between. DNA of the CDR3: TGTGCCAGCAGCCGCGGACAGCATAGCACAGATACGCAGTATTTT. This translates into CASSRGQHSTDTQYF.

This clone was seen a handful of times. The rearrangement uses TRBV28 and TRBJ1-2, with 9 bases that match TRBD1. The germline V gene has CDR1 MDHEN and CDR2 SYDVKM. The CDR3 extends over 16 amino acids. The V gene end was trimmed by 2 bases and the J gene end by 5 bases; junction bases not matched to a gene: 9. CDR3 loop: CASSLPGGTGNYGYTF. The DNA of the CDR3 is TGTGCCAGCAGTTTACCCGGTGGGACAGGGAATTATGGCTACACCTTC.

The chain links TRBV27 to TRBJ2-7; D is perhaps TRBD2 (7 bases). Germline V gene sequence: CDR1 MNHEY, CDR2 SMNVEV (reference sequence). The CDR3 loop spans 13 amino acids. V was shortened by 4 bases and J by 5 bases, with 12 bases between the two germline ends. CDR3 protein: CASSSWGGDEQYF. The DNA for the CDR3 is TGTGCCAGCAGTTCTTGGGGGGGCGACGAGCAGTACTTC.

The chain couples TRBV19 to TRBJ2-7; the D gene is possibly TRBD2 (5 bases). CDR1 LNHDA and CDR2 SQIVND come from the germline V gene (reference sequence). This CDR3 region has 13 residues. V lost 4 bases to trimming and J lost 4 bases, with 11 bases between them. CDR3 sequence (DNA): TGTGCCAGTAGTACGGCAGGAGGATACGAGCAGTACTTC. It translates to CASSTAGGYEQYF. The entire variable domain, with the rest obtained from reference TRBV19 and TRBJ2-7, is as follows: DGGITQSPKYLFRKEGQNVTLSCEQNLNHDAMYWYRQDPGQGLRLIYYSQIVNDFQKGDIAEGYSVSREKKESFPLTVTSAQKNPTAFYLCASSTAGGYEQYFGPGTRLTVT.

The chain couples TRBV9 to TRBJ2-2; 8 nucleotides agree with TRBD2. The germline V gene encodes CDR1 SGDLS and CDR2 YYNGEE. The CDR3 runs to 16 residues. The J segment lost 3 bases and the V segment lost 3 bases, leaving 7 bases of the junction unmatched. The CDR3 region is CASSATRGGYTGELFF. The CDR3 DNA follows: TGTGCCAGCAGCGCTACCCGGGGGGGCTACACCGGGGAGCTGTTTTTT.

This clone was recorded at least ten times. V is TRBV5-4 and J is TRBJ1-4; D unclear. This CDR3 comprises 11 residues. CDR1 SGHNT and CDR2 YYREEE come from the germline V gene (reference sequence). Trimming cost V 7 bases and J 8 bases, with 9 bases left between them. In DNA form, the CDR3 reads TGTGCCAGCGTCGTCGGGGAAAAACTGTTTTTT. Its translation: CASVVGEKLFF.

The chain joins TRBV7-2 to TRBJ2-3; a possible D gene is TRBD2 (5 bases). This CDR3 has 15 amino acids. The V gene lost 3 bases and the J gene lost 5 bases, with 15 bases spanning the gap. Germline V gene sequence: CDR1 SGHTA, CDR2 FQGNSA. CDR3 amino acids: CASSLPHSAGDTQYF. Here the CDR3 DNA reads TGTGCCAGCAGCTTGCCCCACTCGGCGGGAGATACGCAGTATTTT. The variable domain in full, completed from reference TRBV7-2 and TRBJ2-3, reads GAGVSQSPSNKVTEKGKDVELRCDPISGHTALYWYRQSLGQGLEFLIYFQGNSAPDKSGLPSDRFSAERTGGSVSTLTIQRTQQEDSAVYLCASSLPHSAGDTQYFGPGTRLTVL.

This clone showed up many times. The V and J genes are TRBV14 and TRBJ2-5; D remains ambiguous. In germline, CDR1 is SGHDN, CDR2 FVKESK. V was pared by 0 bases and J by 5 bases, with 10 bases between. This CDR3 region has 14 residues. CDR3 in DNA: TGTGCCAGCAGCCAAGATAACTCCCCGGAGACCCAGTACTTC. Translation: CASSQDNSPETQYF.

In its sample, this clone was seen a few times. V and J are TRBV19 and TRBJ2-7; D gene uncertain. The CDR3 is 14 residues long. Germline V gene lookup returns CDR1 LNHDA and CDR2 SQIVND (reference sequence). The ends were cut back, 6 bases at V and 3 bases at J, with 15 bases in the middle. The CDR3 nucleotides read TGTGCCAGTAGACAACTTGCAGGCCTCTACGAGCAGTACTTC. Amino acids: CASRQLAGLYEQYF.

This clone showed up just a few times. The chain's CDR3 is CASSRDFSLEQYF. DNA for the CDR3: TGTGCCAGCAGCCGGGACTTTTCCCTCGAGCAGTACTTC. This chain uses TRBV7-2 with TRBJ2-7, with a weak D call TRBD2 (6 bases). There are 13 residues in the CDR3. V was trimmed by 5 bases and J by 6 bases, leaving 14 bases between them. Germline V gene data show CDR1 as SGHTA and CDR2 as FQGNSA.

There are a few counts of this clone. The rearrangement links TRBV28 to TRBJ1-5, with TRBD1 as a possible D gene (6 bases). Germline V gene sequence: CDR1 MDHEN, CDR2 SYDVKM. This CDR3 spans 15 amino acids. V gave up 6 bases and J gave up 4 bases, with 16 bases separating them. CDR3 DNA: TGTGCCAGCAGCTCAGGGGTCCGGGGTAATCAGCCCCAGCATTTT. It encodes CASSSGVRGNQPQHF. Variable domain in full (rest from reference TRBV28 and TRBJ1-5): DVKVTQSSRYLVKRTGEKVFLECVQDMDHENMFWYRQDPGLGLRLIYFSYDVKMKEKGDIPEGYSVSREKKERFSLILESASTNQTSMYLCASSSGVRGNQPQHFGDGTRLSIL.

This clone was counted a few times. This chain uses TRBV6-5 with TRBJ2-7, with 10 bases lining up with TRBD2. From germline, CDR1 is MNHEY and CDR2 SVGAGI. The CDR3 sequence is 15 residues long. Trimming removed 0 bases from V and 1 base from J; junction bases left unmatched: 0. CDR3 protein: CASSYSSGGSYEQYF. Here the CDR3 DNA reads TGTGCCAGCAGTTACTCTAGCGGGGGGTCCTACGAGCAGTACTTC.

The gene calls are TRBV6-4 and TRBJ2-7; D unresolved. Per germline, CDR1 MRHNA and CDR2 SNTAGT. The V gene lost 4 bases and the J gene lost 5 bases, with 12 bases spanning the gap. The CDR3 extends over 13 amino acids. In nucleotides, the CDR3 is TGTGCCAGCAGTGGATTGCAAGCCCACGAGCAGTACTTC. Translating gives CASSGLQAHEQYF.

The chain recombines TRBV2 with TRBJ2-1; 9 bases align to TRBD2. From germline, CDR1 is SNHLY and CDR2 FYNNEI. The CDR3 runs 16 residues. The V segment lost 1 base and the J segment 7 bases; nucleotides outside the gene matches: 8. The CDR3 sequence is CASSEVRRGGTNEQFF. In nucleotides, the CDR3 is TGTGCCAGCAGTGAAGTCCGGCGGGGGGGGACGAATGAGCAGTTCTTC.

V gene TRBV2 combines with J gene TRBJ2-1, with 8 bases aligning to TRBD1. The V segment lost 11 bases and the J segment 3 bases; nucleotides outside the gene matches: 6. Germline CDR1 is SNHLY and CDR2 is FYNNEI. The CDR3 is 13 amino acids. The CDR3 DNA follows: TGTGCCGGATCAGGGGGCGTCTACAATGAGCAGTTCTTC. Translating it yields CAGSGGVYNEQFF.